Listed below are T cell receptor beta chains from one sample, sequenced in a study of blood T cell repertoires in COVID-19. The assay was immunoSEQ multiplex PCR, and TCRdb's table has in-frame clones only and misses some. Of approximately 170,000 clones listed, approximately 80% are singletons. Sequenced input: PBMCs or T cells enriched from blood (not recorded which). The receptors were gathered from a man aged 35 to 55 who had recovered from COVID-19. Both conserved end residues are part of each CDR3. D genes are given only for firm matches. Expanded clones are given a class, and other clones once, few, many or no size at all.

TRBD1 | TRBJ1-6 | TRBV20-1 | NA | TGCAGTGCTAGTCCTCAGGGGGCGCCGCCCCTCCACTTT | CSASPQGAPPLHF
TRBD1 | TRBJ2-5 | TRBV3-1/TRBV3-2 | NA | TGTGCCAGCAGCCAATTTATAGGGGGCGCGACCCAAGAGACCCAGTACTTC | CASSQFIGGATQETQYF
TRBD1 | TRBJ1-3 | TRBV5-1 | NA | TGCGCCAGCAGCTTGGTGGGACAGACTATCTCTGGAAACACCATATATTTT | CASSLVGQTISGNTIYF
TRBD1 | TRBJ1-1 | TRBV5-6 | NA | TGTGCCAGCAGCCTGGGACAGATGAACACTGAAGCTTTCTTT | CASSLGQMNTEAFF
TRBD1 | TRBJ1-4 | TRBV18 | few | TGTGCCAGCTCACCCACAGGGGGCATATCCAATGAAAAACTGTTTTTT | CASSPTGGISNEKLFF
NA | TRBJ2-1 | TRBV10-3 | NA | TGTGCCAGCAGAGGGGCTAGGAATGAGCAGTTCTTC | CASRGARNEQFF
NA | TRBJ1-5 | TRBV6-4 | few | TGTGCCAGCAGCCCCGGTAGGGGGGGTCAGCCCCAGCATTTT | CASSPGRGGQPQHF
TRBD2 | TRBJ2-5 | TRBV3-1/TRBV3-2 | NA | TGTGCCAGCAACCGCCGGGGAGGGGAGACCCAGTACTTC | CASNRRGGETQYF
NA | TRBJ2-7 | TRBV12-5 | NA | TGTGCTAGTGCGAGGTTGGGGCTAGAGCAGTACTTC | CASARLGLEQYF
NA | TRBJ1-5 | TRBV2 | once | TGTGCCAGCAGCCAGGGGTGGGGGAATCAGCCCCAGCATTTT | CASSQGWGNQPQHF
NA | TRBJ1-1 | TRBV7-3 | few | TGTGCCAGCAGCCAAACCCCAGGGGTCACTGAAGCTTTCTTT | CASSQTPGVTEAFF
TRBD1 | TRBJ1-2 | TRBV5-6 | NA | TGTGCCAGCAGCTTGGGGCAGGGGGCAGGTGGCTACACCTTC | CASSLGQGAGGYTF
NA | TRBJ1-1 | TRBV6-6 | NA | TGTGCCAGCAAGCAGGGTATCACTGAAGCTTTCTTT | CASKQGITEAFF
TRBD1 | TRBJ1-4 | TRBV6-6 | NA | TGTGCCAGCAGTACCTCTCGACAGGGCCTTAATGAAAAACTGTTTTTT | CASSTSRQGLNEKLFF
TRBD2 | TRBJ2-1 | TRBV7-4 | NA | TGTGCCAGCAGCTTGACGGCGGGGGGAAGACTGTCCAACAATGAGCAGTTCTTC | CASSLTAGGRLSNNEQFF
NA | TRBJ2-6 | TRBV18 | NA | TGTGCCAGCTCACCGGTCGCTGCGGGGAGCTCTGGGGCCAACGTCCTGACTTTC | CASSPVAAGSSGANVLTF
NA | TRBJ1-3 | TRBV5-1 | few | TGCGCCAGCAGCTTGGGCCGATCTAGCTCTGGAAACACCATATATTTT | CASSLGRSSSGNTIYF
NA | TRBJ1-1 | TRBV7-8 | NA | TGTGCCAGCAGCTTAGGACACAGCAACACTGAAGCTTTCTTT | CASSLGHSNTEAFF
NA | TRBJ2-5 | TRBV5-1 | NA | TGCGCCAGCAGCTTACAGGGTATCCAAGAGACCCAGTACTTC | CASSLQGIQETQYF
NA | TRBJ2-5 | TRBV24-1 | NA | TGTGCCACCAGTGAGTCGGACAGCCCGCTTGGGGTGGAGACCCAGTACTTC | CATSESDSPLGVETQYF
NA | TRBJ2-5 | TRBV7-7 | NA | TGTGCCAGCACCCCGTTAGGGGGACGAGAGGCCCAGTACTTC | CASTPLGGREAQYF
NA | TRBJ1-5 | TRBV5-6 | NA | TGTGCCAGCAGCTTGGGGGGAGGTCAGCCCCAGCATTTT | CASSLGGGQPQHF
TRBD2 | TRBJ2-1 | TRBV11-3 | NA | TGTGCCAGCAGCTCAAGCCTAGGGACTAGCGGGGACTACAATGAGCAGTTCTTC | CASSSSLGTSGDYNEQFF
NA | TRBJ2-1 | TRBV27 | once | TGTGCCAGCAGTCCCCTGACAGGTCCCTACAATGAGCAGTTCTTC | CASSPLTGPYNEQFF
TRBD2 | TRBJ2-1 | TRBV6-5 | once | TGTGCCAGCAGTTACGGGACTAGCTACAATGAGCAGTTCTTC | CASSYGTSYNEQFF
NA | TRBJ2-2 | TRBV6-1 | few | TGTGCCAGCAGTGAATTTTTACAGGGAGGGGCCGGGGAGCTGTTTTTT | CASSEFLQGGAGELFF
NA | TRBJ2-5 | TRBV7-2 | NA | TGTGCCAGCAGCTTAAGGAGGGGCCATGGAGAGACCCAGTACTTC | CASSLRRGHGETQYF
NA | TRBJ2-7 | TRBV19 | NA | TGTGCCAGAGAGGCGGGGTCCTACTACGAGCAGTACTTC | CAREAGSYYEQYF
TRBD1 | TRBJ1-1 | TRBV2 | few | TGTGCCAGCAGTGGACAGGGAGCAGACGCTTTCTTT | CASSGQGADAFF
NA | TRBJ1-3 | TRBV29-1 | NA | TGCAGCGTTTACGCAGGGGGAAACACCATATATTTT | CSVYAGGNTIYF
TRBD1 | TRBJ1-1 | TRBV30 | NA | TGTGCCTGGGCAAAGAATACAGGGGGAACTGAAGCTTTCTTT | CAWAKNTGGTEAFF
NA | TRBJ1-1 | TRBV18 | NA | TGTGCCAGCTCACCACCGCCCCAGGGCAACACTGAAGCTTTCTTT | CASSPPPQGNTEAFF
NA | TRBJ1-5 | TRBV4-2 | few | TGTGCCAGCAGCCAGGGGGCAGGGGATCAGCCCCAGCATTTT | CASSQGAGDQPQHF
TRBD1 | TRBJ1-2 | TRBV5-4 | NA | TGTGCCAGCAGCCCGGGGGACAGGGATAACTATGGCTACACCTTC | CASSPGDRDNYGYTF
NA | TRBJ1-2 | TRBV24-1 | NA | TGTGCCACCAGTGATTCTCTTTCTTTCTTGGGTCGGAGGCTCTATGGCTACACCTTC | CATSDSLSFLGRRLYGYTF
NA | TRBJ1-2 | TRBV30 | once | TGTGCTTTCAGGACAGCTTCTAACTATGGCTACACCTTC | CAFRTASNYGYTF
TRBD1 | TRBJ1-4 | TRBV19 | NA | TGTGCCAGTACCTCCGGGACAGGGGACGAAAAACTGTTTTTT | CASTSGTGDEKLFF
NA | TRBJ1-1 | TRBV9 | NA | TGTGCCAGCAGCGTACCTCTCTCCGGGACACCTGAAGCTTTCTTT | CASSVPLSGTPEAFF
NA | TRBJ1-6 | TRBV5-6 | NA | TGTGCCAGCAGCTTGGATTGGACAGCTCCTTCACCCCTCCACTTT | CASSLDWTAPSPLHF
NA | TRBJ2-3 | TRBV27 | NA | TGTGCCAGCAGTTCCCTCGGAGATACGCAGTATTTT | CASSSLGDTQYF
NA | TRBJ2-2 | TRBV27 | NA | TGTGCCAGCAGTTACCTGGACAGCTTCACCGGGGAGCTGTTTTTT | CASSYLDSFTGELFF
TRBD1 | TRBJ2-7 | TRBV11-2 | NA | TGTGCCAGCAGCTTAGGAGGGACAGGGATGTACGAGCAGTACTTC | CASSLGGTGMYEQYF
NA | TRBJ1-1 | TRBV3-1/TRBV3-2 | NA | TGTGCCAGCAGCCAAGATTATCCGGGTAGCACTGAAGCTTTCTTT | CASSQDYPGSTEAFF
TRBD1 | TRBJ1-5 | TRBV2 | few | TGTGCCAGCAGTGCCCAGGGGGATCAGCCCCAGCATTTT | CASSAQGDQPQHF
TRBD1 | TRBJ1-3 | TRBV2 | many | TGTGCCAGCAGTCTCAGGGGGCCGGGAGGAAACACCATATATTTT | CASSLRGPGGNTIYF
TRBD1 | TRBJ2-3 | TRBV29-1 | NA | TGCAGCGCCTTTGGACAGGTCGCAGATACGCAGTATTTT | CSAFGQVADTQYF
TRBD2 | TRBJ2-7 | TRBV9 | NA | TGTGCCAGCAGCGTAGCCCCCGGACTAGCCTTCGAGCAGTACTTC | CASSVAPGLAFEQYF
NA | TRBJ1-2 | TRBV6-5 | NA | TGTGCCACCAGGGGAGGTTGGTGGTTCGATGGCTACACCTTC | CATRGGWWFDGYTF
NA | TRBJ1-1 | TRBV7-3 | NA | TGTGCCAGCAGCTCGGACGTTTCGAGGGACACTGAAGCTTTCTTT | CASSSDVSRDTEAFF
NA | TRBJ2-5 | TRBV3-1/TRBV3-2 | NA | TGTGCCAGCAGCCAAGATGGCAGGGCAGAGACCCAGTACTTC | CASSQDGRAETQYF
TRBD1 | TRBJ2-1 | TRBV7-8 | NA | TGTGCCAGCAGCCAAAGTCGGGGACAGCAAAAAGGGGATGAGCAGTTCTTC | CASSQSRGQQKGDEQFF
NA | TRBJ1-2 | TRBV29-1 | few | TGCAGCGTGAGGGCAGTTTTCCCAGCTAACTATGGCTACACCTTC | CSVRAVFPANYGYTF
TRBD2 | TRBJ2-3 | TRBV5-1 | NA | TGCGCCAGCAGCTTGGCCTCGCTAGCGGGGACAGATACGCAGTATTTT | CASSLASLAGTDTQYF
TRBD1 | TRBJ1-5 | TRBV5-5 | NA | TGTGCCAGCAGCTTCGAGGGGGCAAGGGATCAGCCCCAGCATTTT | CASSFEGARDQPQHF
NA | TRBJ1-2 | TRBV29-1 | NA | TGCAGCGTCGGGTCGGGGGGGATTCATGGCTACACCTTC | CSVGSGGIHGYTF